The present entry profiles one T cell receptor (beta chain) with its context. Its antigen is still unknown. The sample is drawn from a study of cytomegalovirus exposure and HLA in healthy donors. Researchers ran the PCR with 60 Vbeta and 13 Jbeta primers. Sequenced by immunoSEQ multiplex PCR; TCRdb stores in-frame clones only, minus some. The data hold 100,000 or so clones, with roughly 79% observed a single time. Study-level findings and limits: Based on reports, TCR beta sequences accurately predicted HLA-A and HLA-B alleles for most subjects. In an earlier analysis, productive rearrangement rates for most beta V segments clustered near 87% or 30%.

The receptor was derived from a male donor in good health and CMV-seronegative. The sample was PBMCs.

CDR3 loop: CAIRSGEFQETQYF. In DNA, the CDR3 is TGTGCCATCAGAAGCGGGGAATTCCAAGAGACCCAGTACTTC. The genes are TRBV10-3 and TRBJ2-5; 7 bases line up with TRBD2. After removal of 6 bases from V and 1 base from J, the junction contained 5 bases not matched to a gene. The CDR3 spans 14 residues. Germline V lookup: CDR1 ENHRY, CDR2 SYGVKD.